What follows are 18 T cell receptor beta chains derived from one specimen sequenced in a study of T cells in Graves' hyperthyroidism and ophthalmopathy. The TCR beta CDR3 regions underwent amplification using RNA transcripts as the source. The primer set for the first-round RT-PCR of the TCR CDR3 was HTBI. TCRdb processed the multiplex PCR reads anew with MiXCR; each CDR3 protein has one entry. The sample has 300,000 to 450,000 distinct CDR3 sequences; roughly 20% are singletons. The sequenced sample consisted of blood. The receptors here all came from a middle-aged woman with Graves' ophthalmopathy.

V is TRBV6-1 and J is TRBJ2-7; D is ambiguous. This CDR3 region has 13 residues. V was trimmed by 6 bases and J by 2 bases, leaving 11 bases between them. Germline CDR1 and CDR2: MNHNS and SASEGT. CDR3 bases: TGTGCCAGCAGGTCGGGCCTTCCCTACGAGCAGTACTTC. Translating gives CASRSGLPYEQYF.

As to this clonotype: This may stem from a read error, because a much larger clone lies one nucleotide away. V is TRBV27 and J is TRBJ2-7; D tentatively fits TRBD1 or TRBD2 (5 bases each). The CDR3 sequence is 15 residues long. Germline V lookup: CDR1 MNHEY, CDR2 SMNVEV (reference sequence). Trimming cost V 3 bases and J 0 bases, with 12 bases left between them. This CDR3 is CASSLGEWNSYEQYF. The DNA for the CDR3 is TGTGCCAGCAGTTTGGGGGAGTGGAACTCCTACGAGCAGTACTTC.

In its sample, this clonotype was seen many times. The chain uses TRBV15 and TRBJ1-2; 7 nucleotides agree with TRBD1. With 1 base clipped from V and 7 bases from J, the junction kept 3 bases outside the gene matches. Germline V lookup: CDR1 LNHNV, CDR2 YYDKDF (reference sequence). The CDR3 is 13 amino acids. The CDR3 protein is CATSRGGGFGYTF. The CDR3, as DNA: TGTGCCACCAGCAGAGGAGGGGGCTTTGGCTACACCTTC.

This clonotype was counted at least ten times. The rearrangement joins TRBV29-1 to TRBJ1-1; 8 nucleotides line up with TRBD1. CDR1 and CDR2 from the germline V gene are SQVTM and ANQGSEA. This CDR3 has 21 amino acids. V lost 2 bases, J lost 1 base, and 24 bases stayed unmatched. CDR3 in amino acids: CSVERSSTGQGAVSRNTEAFF. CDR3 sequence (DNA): TGCAGCGTTGAAAGATCCTCCACTGGGCAGGGGGCTGTATCTCGGAACACTGAAGCTTTCTTT.

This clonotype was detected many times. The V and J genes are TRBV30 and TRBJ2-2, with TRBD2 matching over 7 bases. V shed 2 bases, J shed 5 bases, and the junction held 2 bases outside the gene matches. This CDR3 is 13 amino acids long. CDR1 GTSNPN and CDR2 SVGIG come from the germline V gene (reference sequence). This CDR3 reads CAWSRRETGELFF. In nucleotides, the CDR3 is TGTGCCTGGAGTCGGCGGGAGACCGGGGAGCTGTTTTTT.

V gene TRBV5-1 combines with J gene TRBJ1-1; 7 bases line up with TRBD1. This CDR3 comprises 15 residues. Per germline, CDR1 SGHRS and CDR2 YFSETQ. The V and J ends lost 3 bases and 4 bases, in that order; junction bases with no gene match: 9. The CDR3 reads CASSSGTATGTEAFF. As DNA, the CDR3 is TGCGCCAGCAGCTCCGGGACAGCGACAGGCACTGAAGCTTTCTTT. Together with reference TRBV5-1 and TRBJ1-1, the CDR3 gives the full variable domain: KAGVTQTPRYLIKTRGQQVTLSCSPISGHRSVSWYQQTPGQGLQFLFEYFSETQRNKGNFPGRFSGRQFSNSRSEMNVSTLELGDSALYLCASSSGTATGTEAFFGQGTRLTVV.

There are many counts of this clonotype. Here the CDR3 DNA reads TGTGCCAGCAGCCACCTTAGACAGACCAGACCCTACGAGCAGTACTTC. Translated: CASSHLRQTRPYEQYF. The V gene is TRBV27, the J gene TRBJ2-7, with D possibly matching TRBD1 (5 bases). This CDR3 contains 16 residues. Trimming removed 6 bases at V and 2 bases at J, with 20 bases between. Germline V CDR1 and CDR2: MNHEY, SMNVEV (reference sequence).

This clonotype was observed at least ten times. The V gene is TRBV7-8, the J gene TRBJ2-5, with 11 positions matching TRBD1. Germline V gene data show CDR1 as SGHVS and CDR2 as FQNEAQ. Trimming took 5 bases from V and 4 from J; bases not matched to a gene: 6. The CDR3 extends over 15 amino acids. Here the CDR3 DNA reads TGTGCCAGCAGCCTTCGGACAGGGGGCGGAGAGACCCAGTACTTC. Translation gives CASSLRTGGGETQYF.

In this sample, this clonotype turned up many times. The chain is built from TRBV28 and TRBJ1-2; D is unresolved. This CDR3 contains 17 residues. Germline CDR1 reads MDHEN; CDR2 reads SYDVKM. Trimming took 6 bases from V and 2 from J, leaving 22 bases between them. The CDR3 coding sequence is TGTGCCAGCAGCCCCTTTCGGCAGGTAGCGGGGAACTATGGCTACACCTTC. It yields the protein CASSPFRQVAGNYGYTF.

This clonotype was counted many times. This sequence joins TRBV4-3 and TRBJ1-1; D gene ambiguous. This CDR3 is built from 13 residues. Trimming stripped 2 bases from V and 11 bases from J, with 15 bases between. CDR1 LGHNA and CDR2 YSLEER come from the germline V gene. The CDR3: CASSQSGDEDAFF. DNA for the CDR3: TGCGCCAGCAGCCAATCCGGGGATGAAGACGCTTTCTTT.

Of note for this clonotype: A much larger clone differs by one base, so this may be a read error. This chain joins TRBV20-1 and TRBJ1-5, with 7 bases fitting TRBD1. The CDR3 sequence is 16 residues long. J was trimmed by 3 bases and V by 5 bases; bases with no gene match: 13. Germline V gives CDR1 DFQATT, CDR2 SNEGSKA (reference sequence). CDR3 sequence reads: CSAVLTGRGSNQPQHF. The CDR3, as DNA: TGCAGTGCTGTACTGACAGGGAGAGGGTCCAATCAGCCCCAGCATTTT.

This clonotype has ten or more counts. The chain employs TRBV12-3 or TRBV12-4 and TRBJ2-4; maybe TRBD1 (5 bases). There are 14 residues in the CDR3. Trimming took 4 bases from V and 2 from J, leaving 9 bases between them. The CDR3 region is CASSSQGSKNIQYF. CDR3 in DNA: TGTGCCAGCAGTTCTCAGGGTTCCAAAAACATTCAGTACTTC.

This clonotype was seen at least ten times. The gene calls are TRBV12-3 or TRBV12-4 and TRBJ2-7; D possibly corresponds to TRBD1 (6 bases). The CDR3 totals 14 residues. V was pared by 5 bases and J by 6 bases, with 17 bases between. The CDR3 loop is CASSKGGRGSEQYF. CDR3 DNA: TGTGCCAGCAGTAAAGGGGGTCGCGGATCCGAGCAGTACTTC.

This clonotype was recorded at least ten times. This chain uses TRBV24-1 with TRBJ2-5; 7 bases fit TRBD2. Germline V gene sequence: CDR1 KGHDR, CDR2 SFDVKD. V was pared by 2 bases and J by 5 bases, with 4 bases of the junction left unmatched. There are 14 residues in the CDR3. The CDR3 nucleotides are TGTGCCACCAGTGATTCGTGGGGGGGGGAGACCCAGTACTTC. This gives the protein CATSDSWGGETQYF.

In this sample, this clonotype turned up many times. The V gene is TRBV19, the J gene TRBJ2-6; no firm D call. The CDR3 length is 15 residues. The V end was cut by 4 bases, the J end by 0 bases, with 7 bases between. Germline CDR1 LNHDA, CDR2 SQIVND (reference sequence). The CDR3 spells CASSTWPSGANVLTF. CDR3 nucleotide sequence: TGTGCCAGTAGTACGTGGCCCTCTGGGGCCAACGTCCTGACTTTC. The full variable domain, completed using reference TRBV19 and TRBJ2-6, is DGGITQSPKYLFRKEGQNVTLSCEQNLNHDAMYWYRQDPGQGLRLIYYSQIVNDFQKGDIAEGYSVSREKKESFPLTVTSAQKNPTAFYLCASSTWPSGANVLTFGAGSRLTVL.

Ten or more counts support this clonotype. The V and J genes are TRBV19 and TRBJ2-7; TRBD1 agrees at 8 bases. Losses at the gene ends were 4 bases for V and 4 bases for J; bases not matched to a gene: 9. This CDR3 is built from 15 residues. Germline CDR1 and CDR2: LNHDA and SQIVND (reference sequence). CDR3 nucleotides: TGTGCCAGTAGTACGGCCGGGACAGGTGATTACGAGCAGTACTTC. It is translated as CASSTAGTGDYEQYF.

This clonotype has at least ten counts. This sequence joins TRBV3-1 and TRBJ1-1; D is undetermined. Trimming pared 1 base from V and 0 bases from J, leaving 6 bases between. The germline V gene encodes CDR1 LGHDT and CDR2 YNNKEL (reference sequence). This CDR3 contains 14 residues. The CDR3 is CASSQGSMNTEAFF. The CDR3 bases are TGTGCCAGCAGCCAAGGATCTATGAACACTGAAGCTTTCTTT.

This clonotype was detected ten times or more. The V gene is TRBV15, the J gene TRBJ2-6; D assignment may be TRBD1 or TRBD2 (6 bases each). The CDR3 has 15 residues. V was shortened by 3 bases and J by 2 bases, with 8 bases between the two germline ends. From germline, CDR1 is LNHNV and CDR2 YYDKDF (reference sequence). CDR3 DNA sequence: TGTGCCACCAGCAGCGGGGGCGCTGGGGCCAACGTCCTGACTTTC. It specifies CATSSGGAGANVLTF.